One sample yielded the 22 T cell receptor beta chains listed below, sequenced in a study of blood T cell repertoires in COVID-19. Assay: immunoSEQ multiplex PCR; the TCRdb copy retains only in-frame clones and omits some. The sample shows fewer than 200,000 clones, roughly 87% of them seen only once. Sequenced sample: PBMCs or T cells enriched from blood (not recorded which). All receptors derive from a human donor with acute COVID-19. The donor label of this sample is uncertain.

This clone has ten or more counts. The chain employs TRBV7-2 and TRBJ2-7, with 7 bases lining up with TRBD2. Trimming removed 3 bases from V and 2 bases from J; junction bases left unmatched: 4. The CDR3 is made up of 14 amino acids. Germline values: CDR1 SGHTA, CDR2 FQGNSA. The chain's CDR3 is CASSFGGGPYEQYF. CDR3 in DNA: TGTGCCAGCAGCTTTGGCGGGGGTCCCTACGAGCAGTACTTC.

The rearrangement uses TRBV29-1 and TRBJ1-2, with a possible D match to TRBD1 (5 bases). The CDR3 covers 14 residues. Per the germline V gene, CDR1 is SQVTM and CDR2 is ANQGSEA. The V gene lost 4 bases and the J gene lost 8 bases, with 20 bases spanning the gap. The CDR3: CSVVREGTMGGYTF. For the CDR3, the DNA is TGCAGCGTTGTGAGGGAGGGGACGATGGGCGGCTACACCTTC.

This chain joins TRBV24-1 and TRBJ2-1; TRBD1 matches 7 bases. Germline V gene data show CDR1 as KGHDR and CDR2 as SFDVKD. The length of the CDR3 is 15 residues. Trimming at V came to 11 bases and at J to 0 bases, leaving 9 bases not matched to a gene. This CDR3 reads CAKLGDSSSYNEQFF. The CDR3 DNA reads as TGTGCCAAACTAGGGGACAGTAGCTCCTACAATGAGCAGTTCTTC.

The chain combines TRBV30 with TRBJ1-5, with D hard to call. Per germline, CDR1 GTSNPN and CDR2 SVGIG (reference sequence). V was pared by 4 bases and J by 0 bases, with 7 bases between. The CDR3 has 13 amino acids. The CDR3 nucleotides are TGTGCCTGGACCCCAGATAGCAATCAGCCCCAGCATTTT. This translates into CAWTPDSNQPQHF.

This clone appeared a few times. The J gene is TRBJ2-1, the V gene TRBV20-1; 8 nucleotides match TRBD2. The CDR3 sequence is 18 residues long. V was clipped by 3 bases and J by 0 bases; unmatched bases: 13. Germline values: CDR1 DFQATT, CDR2 SNEGSKA (reference sequence). CDR3 nucleotides: TGCAGTGCTAGTGGCAAACCAGCGGGGGCCCGCTCCTACAATGAGCAGTTCTTC. Residues: CSASGKPAGARSYNEQFF.

The chain links TRBV19 to TRBJ1-3; TRBD1 aligns across 7 bases. The CDR3 has 13 amino acids. With V trimmed by 5 bases and J by 4 bases, 2 bases remained unmatched. The germline V gene encodes CDR1 LNHDA and CDR2 SQIVND (reference sequence). The CDR3 coding sequence is TGTGCCAGTAGTCCGGGACAGGGAAACACCATATATTTT. Translation gives CASSPGQGNTIYF.

The genes are TRBV6-5 and TRBJ2-7; D may be TRBD2 (6 bases). From germline, CDR1 is MNHEY and CDR2 SVGAGI. The V gene lost 4 bases and the J gene lost 6 bases, with 13 bases spanning the gap. This CDR3 contains 13 residues. The CDR3 is CASSSRDQSEQYF. The CDR3 DNA follows: TGTGCCAGCAGTTCGCGGGATCAGAGCGAGCAGTACTTC.

The chain uses TRBV19 and TRBJ1-1; TRBD1 agrees at 12 bases. V was clipped by 4 bases and J by 5 bases; unmatched bases: 8. Germline V lookup: CDR1 LNHDA, CDR2 SQIVND (reference sequence). This CDR3 has 16 amino acids. DNA for the CDR3: TGTGCCAGTAGTAGAGGGACAGGGGGCTCGAGGACTGAAGCTTTCTTT. It specifies CASSRGTGGSRTEAFF. The full variable domain, rest sourced from reference TRBV19 and TRBJ1-1, is DGGITQSPKYLFRKEGQNVTLSCEQNLNHDAMYWYRQDPGQGLRLIYYSQIVNDFQKGDIAEGYSVSREKKESFPLTVTSAQKNPTAFYLCASSRGTGGSRTEAFFGQGTRLTVV.

The chain recombines TRBV6-6 with TRBJ2-7; no definite D call. V lost 4 bases and J lost 1, with 11 bases in between. Germline V gene sequence: CDR1 MNHNY, CDR2 SVGAGI (reference sequence). The CDR3 covers 14 residues. This chain's CDR3 is CASSSAPGSYEQYF. The CDR3 nucleotides are TGTGCCAGCAGTTCCGCGCCCGGTTCCTACGAGCAGTACTTC.

V and J are TRBV5-8 and TRBJ1-1; TRBD1 matches 9 bases. The CDR3 runs 16 residues. V was pared by 3 bases and J by 0 bases, with 6 bases of the junction left unmatched. The germline CDR1 and CDR2 sequences are SGHTS and YDEGEE. CDR3 region: CASSSGQGPMNTEAFF. CDR3 sequence (DNA): TGTGCCAGCAGCTCCGGACAGGGGCCTATGAACACTGAAGCTTTCTTT. The full variable domain, completed using reference TRBV5-8 and TRBJ1-1, is EAGVTQSPTHLIKTRGQQATLRCSPISGHTSVYWYQQALGLGLQFLLWYDEGEERNRGNFPPRFSGRQFPNYSSELNVNALELEDSALYLCASSSGQGPMNTEAFFGQGTRLTVV.

This clone was observed a handful of times. The genes are TRBV5-8 and TRBJ1-5, with D possibly TRBD1 on 6 matching bases. Germline assignment: CDR1 SGHTS and CDR2 YDEGEE. This CDR3 is built from 15 residues. Trimming shortened V by 2 bases and J by 1 base, and 10 bases separated the two germline ends. The CDR3 reads CASSLTGKSNQPQHF. In DNA, the CDR3 is TGTGCCAGCAGCTTAACAGGGAAGAGCAATCAGCCCCAGCATTTT.

In the case of this clone: Compared with germline, one end of the junction differs, possibly owing to a read error. The chain uses TRBV4-1 and TRBJ1-1, with 8 bases that match TRBD1. Germline V lookup: CDR1 MGHRA, CDR2 YSYEKL. The length of the CDR3 is 13 residues. The CDR3 region has the DNA TGCGCCAGCAGCCAAGTGACAGGGGAAGCTTACCGCTTT. Translation gives CASSQVTGEAYRF.

V gene TRBV11-3 combines with J gene TRBJ1-6; weak D call: TRBD1 (5 bases). The CDR3 sequence is 14 residues long. CDR1 is SGHNT, CDR2 YENEEA, per germline. V was shortened by 1 base and J by 7 bases, with 8 bases between the two germline ends. CDR3 DNA: TGTGCCAGCAGCTTAGCAGGGAACAATTCACCCCTCCACTTT. Translating it yields CASSLAGNNSPLHF.

This chain joins TRBV6-5 and TRBJ2-3; TRBD1 matches 9 bases. The CDR3 contains 15 residues. Trimming removed 6 bases from V and 4 bases from J; junction bases left unmatched: 8. Germline values: CDR1 MNHEY, CDR2 SVGAGI. In DNA form, the CDR3 reads TGTGCCAGCAGACACGGGACAGGGAACGCAGATACGCAGTATTTT. Encoded protein: CASRHGTGNADTQYF.

J is TRBJ2-5 and V is TRBV27; possibly TRBD1 for D (6 bases). This CDR3 contains 13 residues. Germline loops: CDR1 MNHEY, CDR2 SMNVEV (reference sequence). V lost 5 bases to trimming and J lost 5 bases, with 12 bases between them. The CDR3 loop is CASSPGVWETQYF. CDR3 in DNA: TGTGCCAGCAGTCCAGGGGTATGGGAGACCCAGTACTTC.

This chain joins TRBV25-1 and TRBJ2-5; 8 bases fit TRBD2. Germline CDR1 reads MGHDK; CDR2 reads SYGVNS. J was trimmed by 5 bases and V by 3 bases; bases with no gene match: 14. The CDR3 length is 17 residues. The CDR3 sequence is CASSDKTGTRGRETQYF. CDR3 DNA: TGTGCCAGCAGTGACAAAACCGGGACTAGAGGCCGCGAGACCCAGTACTTC. Drawing the rest from reference TRBV25-1 and TRBJ2-5, the complete variable domain is EADIYQTPRYLVIGTGKKITLECSQTMGHDKMYWYQQDPGMELHLIHYSYGVNSTEKGDLSSESTVSRIRTEHFPLTLESARPSHTSQYLCASSDKTGTRGRETQYFGPGTRLLVL.

The rearrangement joins TRBV18 to TRBJ1-2, with a weak D call TRBD1 (5 bases). Trimming shortened V by 4 bases and J by 4 bases, and 25 bases separated the two germline ends. CDR1 and CDR2 (germline): KGHSH, LQKENI. This CDR3 spans 18 amino acids. This CDR3 is CASSLNEGRVASLYGYTF. CDR3 nucleotide sequence: TGTGCCAGCTCACTAAACGAAGGCAGGGTCGCCTCCCTCTATGGCTACACCTTC.

V gene TRBV28 combines with J gene TRBJ1-2, with D possibly matching TRBD1 (6 bases). The V end lost 3 bases, the J end lost 4 bases, and 15 bases lay between the germline ends. The length of the CDR3 is 15 residues. Germline CDR1 MDHEN, CDR2 SYDVKM. The CDR3: CASSFRQAVLYGYTF. CDR3 DNA sequence: TGTGCCAGCAGTTTTCGACAGGCAGTTCTCTATGGCTACACCTTC.

The chain links TRBV3-1 (or the pseudogene TRBV3-2) to TRBJ2-2, with 11 bases matching TRBD2. Per germline, CDR1 LGHDT and CDR2 YNNKEL (reference sequence). The CDR3 has 18 residues. Trimming removed 1 base from V and 3 bases from J; junction bases left unmatched: 7. CDR3: CASSQVVAGGPHTGELFF. DNA of the CDR3: TGTGCCAGCAGCCAAGTGGTAGCGGGGGGGCCACACACCGGGGAGCTGTTTTTT.

This chain links TRBV5-1 with TRBJ1-1; D is uncertain. Germline CDR1 is SGHRS and CDR2 is YFSETQ. V dropped 2 bases and J dropped 3 bases, with 8 bases sitting between them. The CDR3 has 13 amino acids. The CDR3: CASSFPGDTEAFF. In DNA, the CDR3 is TGCGCCAGCAGCTTCCCGGGTGACACTGAAGCTTTCTTT.

In this sample, this clone turned up once. The chain employs TRBV27 and TRBJ2-7; 9 bases map to TRBD1. The CDR3 runs to 14 residues. The germline V gene encodes CDR1 MNHEY and CDR2 SMNVEV (reference sequence). Trimming cost V 5 bases and J 3 bases; bases outside gene matches: 5. The CDR3 DNA reads TGTGCCAGCAGTCCTACAGGGGGCGACTACGAGCAGTACTTC. Protein sequence: CASSPTGGDYEQYF.

The rearrangement uses TRBV4-3 and TRBJ2-1; the D gene is possibly TRBD2 (5 bases). V shed 0 bases and J shed 0 bases, with 9 bases lying between them. The CDR3 spans 16 residues. From germline, CDR1 is LGHNA and CDR2 YSLEER. CDR3 sequence (DNA): TGCGCCAGCAGCCAAGACTCGGGGAGCTCCTACAATGAGCAGTTCTTC. Encoded protein: CASSQDSGSSYNEQFF.